A selection of T cell receptor beta chains follows, all from one sample in a study of glioma-infiltrating T cells after dendritic cell vaccination. Using immunoSEQ multiplex PCR, the repertoire was profiled, and TCRdb retains in-frame clones only, with some absent. The table has tens of thousands of clones, around 87% seen once. The input for sequencing was blood, taken after dendritic cell vaccination. All receptors derive from a human donor with glioblastoma. Each CDR3 is given with its conserved first and last residue. A D gene is named only where the DNA matches it firmly.

D gene: TRBD1; V gene: TRBV9; J gene: TRBJ1-1; CDR3 protein: CASSEHPYPGDRGTEAFF
D gene: -; V gene: TRBV7-9; J gene: TRBJ1-1; CDR3 protein: CASSLDWAVNTEAFF
D gene: TRBD1; V gene: TRBV11-3; J gene: TRBJ2-7; CDR3 protein: CASSPQAGGPYEQYF
D gene: TRBD1; V gene: TRBV7-8; J gene: TRBJ1-4; CDR3 protein: CASSLDGTANEKLFF
D gene: TRBD2; V gene: TRBV7-9; J gene: TRBJ2-5; CDR3 protein: CASSPYSGGETQYF
D gene: TRBD2; V gene: TRBV27; J gene: TRBJ2-7; CDR3 protein: CASSLRTSGAAYEQYF
D gene: TRBD1; V gene: TRBV10-3; J gene: TRBJ1-1; CDR3 protein: CAISDRGRSTEAFF
D gene: TRBD2; V gene: TRBV10-3; J gene: TRBJ2-2; CDR3 protein: CAITRGLAGVGEDTGELFF
D gene: -; V gene: TRBV5-1; J gene: TRBJ2-2; CDR3 protein: CASSNGLRESPGELFF
D gene: -; V gene: TRBV10-3; J gene: TRBJ2-7; CDR3 protein: CAISEPETDYEQYF
D gene: TRBD1; V gene: TRBV19; J gene: TRBJ2-6; CDR3 protein: CASTLDRAPGANVLTF
D gene: TRBD2; V gene: TRBV6-5; J gene: TRBJ2-7; CDR3 protein: CASYSGGIHEQYF
D gene: -; V gene: TRBV2; J gene: TRBJ1-2; CDR3 protein: CASSERGAYGYTF
D gene: -; V gene: TRBV10-2; J gene: TRBJ1-2; CDR3 protein: CASTRTGTDYGYTF
D gene: TRBD1; V gene: TRBV5-1; J gene: TRBJ1-5; CDR3 protein: CASSLGQASNQPQHF
D gene: TRBD1; V gene: TRBV30; J gene: TRBJ1-6; CDR3 protein: CAWSPGTGGFYNSPLHF